A single sample is the source of the 2 T cell receptor beta chains below, sequenced in a study of CD8+CD57+ T cells in acquired aplastic anemia (dated by TCRdb to 2016 to 2019). Reads for this sample came from an Illumina HiSeq 2000. Profiling of TCR beta VDJ combinations and CDR3 sequences used genomic DNA as the template. TCRdb's own reprocessing of the public reads used fastp at Q25 and MiXCR and kept productive beta chains. Each entry merges the rows of one CDR3 protein and shows their most common DNA and genes. Counted in this sample were 150,000 to 200,000 distinct CDR3 sequences; 64% of them appeared once. 40% to 55% of the sample is held by the ten biggest clonotypes. The specimen was sorted CD4+, CD8+, or CD8+CD57+ T cells (not recorded which) from PBMCs. The receptors come from a human donor with severe aplastic anemia or a healthy control (not recorded which).

Only a few counts were recorded for this clonotype. The rearrangement links TRBV20-1 to TRBJ2-7; TRBD2 matches at 13 bases. The CDR3 sequence is 16 residues long. Trimming removed 0 bases from V and 6 bases from J; junction bases left unmatched: 8. Germline CDR1 reads DFQATT; CDR2 reads SNEGSKA (reference sequence). Here the CDR3 DNA reads TGCAGTGCTAGAGATGGGACTAGCGGGATAGTCGGCGAGCAGTACTTC. Translating it yields CSARDGTSGIVGEQYF.

J is TRBJ2-1 and V is TRBV19; weak D call: TRBD1 (5 bases). V lost 3 bases and J lost 7, with 13 bases in between. The CDR3 is 14 amino acids. The germline gives CDR1 LNHDA, CDR2 SQIVND (reference sequence). CDR3 sequence reads: CASSIEPNRNEQFF. The CDR3 DNA follows: TGTGCCAGTAGTATTGAACCTAACAGGAATGAGCAGTTCTTC.